The next 21 T cell receptor beta chains were all read from a single sample in a study of beta chain features in type 1 diabetes. Study-level results: For Type 1 diabetes patients, all four CD4+ subsets carried TCRB CDR3s that were moderately but significantly shorter.

Their specific antigens are unknown. The sequenced template was cDNA made from the entire isolated RNA. Repertoires were generated with immunoSEQ multiplex PCR, while TCRdb's copy carries only in-frame clones and drops some. The sample holds about 190,000 clones; 6.5% to 9.5% are singletons and the top ten take about 0.9%. Source material: central memory CD4+ T cells from blood. Receptors originate from a woman aged 35 to 49 with type 1 diabetes.

V gene TRBV11-3 combines with J gene TRBJ1-1; the match to TRBD1 covers 9 bases. Per the germline V gene, CDR1 is SGHNT and CDR2 is YENEEA. The CDR3 is made up of 16 amino acids. J lost 1 base, V lost 5 bases, and 8 bases had no gene match. DNA for the CDR3: TGTGCCAGCAGCCCCGGACAGGGGAGGGGGAACACTGAAGCTTTCTTT. The encoded protein is CASSPGQGRGNTEAFF.

This clone appeared many times. The chain is built from TRBV6-5 and TRBJ1-6; D is uncertain. V lost 0 bases and J lost 0, with 6 bases in between. Germline V lookup: CDR1 MNHEY, CDR2 SVGAGI. The CDR3 has 16 residues. As DNA, the CDR3 is TGTGCCAGCAGTTACTCAGGAGTCTCCTATAATTCACCCCTCCACTTT. Translating gives CASSYSGVSYNSPLHF.

The CDR3 here is CASSPPLERGAFF. The CDR3, as DNA: TGTGCCAGCAGTCCCCCCTTGGAGCGAGGAGCTTTCTTT. The chain links TRBV6-6 to TRBJ1-1; D is unresolved. Germline CDR1 and CDR2: MNHNY and SVGAGI (reference sequence). V was shortened by 5 bases and J by 10 bases, with 17 bases between the two germline ends. CDR3 length: 13 residues.

This clone showed up just a few times. The V and J genes are TRBV5-4 and TRBJ2-1, with 10 nucleotides matching TRBD2. Unmatched junction bases numbered 16, after V lost 7 bases and J lost 3 bases. Per the germline V gene, CDR1 is SGHNT and CDR2 is YYREEE (reference sequence). The CDR3 extends over 18 amino acids. CDR3 sequence reads: CASALAGGRRLYYNEQFF. The CDR3 DNA sequence: TGTGCCAGCGCATTAGCGGGAGGTAGGCGTTTGTACTACAATGAGCAGTTCTTC.

This clone was seen only a few times. The rearrangement links TRBV18 to TRBJ2-5; D is undetermined. Trimming cost V 4 bases and J 0 bases, with 6 bases left between them. The CDR3 has 13 amino acids. Germline V gene data show CDR1 as KGHSH and CDR2 as LQKENI. CDR3 sequence reads: CASSRANQETQYF. CDR3 nucleotides: TGTGCCAGCTCACGGGCTAACCAAGAGACCCAGTACTTC.

This clone was observed a handful of times. The chain joins TRBV28 to TRBJ2-5, with a tentative D call TRBD2 (6 bases). Germline V gene data show CDR1 as MDHEN and CDR2 as SYDVKM. There are 16 residues in the CDR3. V lost 5 bases to trimming and J lost 5 bases, with 21 bases between them. The CDR3 loop is CASSPIGGPQAETQYF. The CDR3 nucleotides read TGTGCCAGCAGTCCCATCGGGGGACCCCAGGCGGAGACCCAGTACTTC.

The rearrangement links TRBV5-1 to TRBJ2-1; a weak D match, TRBD2 (6 bases). The germline V gene has CDR1 SGHRS and CDR2 YFSETQ. V was clipped by 8 bases and J by 7 bases, with 19 bases between them. This CDR3 region has 14 residues. CDR3 nucleotides: TGCGCCAGTTCTACGGAGGGCCTGAAAAATGAGCAGTTCTTC. It is translated as CASSTEGLKNEQFF.

This clone came up many times. The chain joins TRBV2 to TRBJ2-5, with 11 bases fitting TRBD2. This CDR3 comprises 16 residues. V was clipped by 2 bases and J by 5 bases; unmatched bases: 7. The germline CDR1 and CDR2 sequences are SNHLY and FYNNEI. The CDR3 spells CASSETFSGGAETQYF. DNA of the CDR3: TGTGCCAGCAGTGAAACCTTTAGCGGGGGGGCCGAGACCCAGTACTTC.

This clone was picked up a small number of times. The chain combines TRBV28 with TRBJ2-1, with TRBD2 identical over 9 bases. The CDR3 loop spans 16 amino acids. J gave up 2 bases and V 6 bases, and 8 bases lay outside the gene matches. The germline gives CDR1 MDHEN, CDR2 SYDVKM. CDR3 nucleotide sequence: TGTGCCAGCAGACACCCGACTAGCGGAACCTACAATGAGCAGTTCTTC. Protein product: CASRHPTSGTYNEQFF.

This clone has a single count. CDR3 DNA: TGTGCCAGCAGCCCCCAAGCGGGAGGGGTCCTCGAGCAGTACTTC. As protein: CASSPQAGGVLEQYF. The V gene is TRBV9, the J gene TRBJ2-7, with 10 bases aligning to TRBD2. The CDR3 runs 15 residues. From germline, CDR1 is SGDLS and CDR2 YYNGEE. V trimming: 4 bases; J trimming: 6 bases; junction bases outside the gene matches: 10.

This clone has just a few counts. The chain uses TRBV28 and TRBJ2-3, with a weak D call TRBD1 (7 bases). V lost 6 bases, J lost 0 bases, and 13 bases lay in between. The CDR3 spans 15 residues. The germline CDR1 and CDR2 sequences are MDHEN and SYDVKM. CDR3 amino acids: CASSGGGLSTDTQYF. CDR3 coding DNA: TGTGCCAGCAGCGGAGGGGGCCTGAGCACAGATACGCAGTATTTT.

This rearrangement joins TRBV5-6 to TRBJ2-6; D remains ambiguous. Looked up from germline, CDR1 is SGHDT and CDR2 is YYEEEE. This CDR3 has 15 amino acids. V was cut by 4 bases and J by 0 bases, with 8 bases left in between. The CDR3 spells CASSPLSSGANVLTF. The CDR3 DNA is TGTGCCAGCAGCCCCCTGAGCTCTGGGGCCAACGTCCTGACTTTC.

CDR3 sequence: CASSGRTENTEAFF. Written as DNA, the CDR3 is TGTGCCAGCAGTGGCAGGACAGAGAACACTGAAGCTTTCTTT. The chain combines TRBV27 with TRBJ1-1; possibly TRBD1 for D (6 bases). Germline CDR1 and CDR2: MNHEY and SMNVEV (reference sequence). Trimming cost V 5 bases and J 1 base, with 11 bases left between them. The CDR3 covers 14 residues.

CDR3 loop: CASRTGLAGPNEQFF. The CDR3 region has the DNA TGTGCCAGCAGGACGGGACTAGCGGGACCCAATGAGCAGTTCTTC. The rearrangement links TRBV2 to TRBJ2-1; 13 nucleotides agree with TRBD2. Germline-derived CDR1 and CDR2 are SNHLY and FYNNEI. The CDR3 extends over 15 amino acids. Trimming removed 6 bases from V and 6 bases from J; junction bases left unmatched: 5.

A few counts support this clone. The chain couples TRBV6-1 to TRBJ1-2; 7 bases align to TRBD1. Germline CDR1 MNHNS, CDR2 SASEGT. This CDR3 is 15 amino acids long. J was trimmed by 3 bases and V by 2 bases; bases with no gene match: 6. The CDR3 coding sequence is TGTGCCAGCAGTGAAATTAGGACAGGAGACTATGGCTACACCTTC. This codes for CASSEIRTGDYGYTF.

The chain recombines TRBV5-1 with TRBJ1-1, with D perhaps matching TRBD1 (5 bases). CDR1 and CDR2 from the germline V gene are SGHRS and YFSETQ. V lost 2 bases and J lost 1, with 12 bases in between. The CDR3 has 15 amino acids. The CDR3 nucleotides read TGCGCCAGCAGCTTCAGGGTAGGGGAGAACACTGAAGCTTTCTTT. Protein: CASSFRVGENTEAFF.

The gene calls are TRBV9 and TRBJ1-1; 11 nucleotides align to TRBD1. CDR1 and CDR2 (germline): SGDLS, YYNGEE. Germline trimming cut 7 bases from V and 11 bases from J; bases unmatched to any gene: 13. The CDR3 runs to 14 residues. CDR3 nucleotide sequence: TGTGCCAGCTCGGGCAGCCGGACAGGGGGCACGGCTTTCTTT. Its translation is CASSGSRTGGTAFF.

This clone was recorded at least ten times. The rearrangement links TRBV9 to TRBJ2-7; no definite D call. Looked up from germline, CDR1 is SGDLS and CDR2 is YYNGEE. This CDR3 is built from 11 residues. V was shortened by 3 bases and J by 3 bases, with 4 bases between the two germline ends. In nucleotides, the CDR3 is TGTGCCAGCAGCGCAAACTACGAGCAGTACTTC. Encoded protein: CASSANYEQYF.

This clone was picked up a small number of times. The V call is TRBV28, the J call TRBJ2-2; 7 bases line up with TRBD1. V was pared by 4 bases and J by 4 bases, with 0 bases of the junction left unmatched. The CDR3 totals 13 residues. Germline V CDR1 and CDR2: MDHEN, SYDVKM. CDR3 sequence (DNA): TGTGCCAGCAGTTGGGACAGCACCGGGGAGCTGTTTTTT. This gives the protein CASSWDSTGELFF.

V and J are TRBV2 and TRBJ2-1; the D gene is possibly TRBD1 (5 bases). The CDR3 contains 14 residues. Germline V CDR1 and CDR2: SNHLY, FYNNEI. Trimming left V 8 bases short and J 4 bases short, with 15 bases between. The CDR3, as DNA: TGTGCCAGCCTCCCGGACACCGGTTACAATGAGCAGTTCTTC. This codes for CASLPDTGYNEQFF.

This clone was counted a few times. The chain combines TRBV10-3 with TRBJ2-7; the match to TRBD1 covers 8 bases. Germline-derived CDR1 and CDR2 are ENHRY and SYGVKD. J gave up 2 bases and V 4 bases, and 7 bases lay outside the gene matches. There are 15 residues in the CDR3. DNA of the CDR3: TGTGCCATCAGTGGGACCGGGACAGGAACCTACGAGCAGTACTTC. The encoded protein is CAISGTGTGTYEQYF.